This TCR beta chain originates from a study of blood T cell repertoires in COVID-19 (dated by TCRdb to 2020 to 2022). For context, the study as a whole: Collaborator samples came from the United States, Italy and Spain and covered acute and convalescent phases of COVID-19. The prospective study material was composed of cDNA or gDNA derived from T cells, B-cell-depleted T cells, or PBMCs. The dataset comprised deeply sampled blood TCRbeta repertoires from subjects exposed to, actively infected with, or recovered from COVID-19. The repertoires were made available in a free public database intended to serve as a resource for research on the immune response to SARS-CoV-2. Samples came from the ongoing ImmuneRACE study (first 160 participants) plus 1,254 subjects from 6 global collaborators. Sample metadata almost always included a de-identified subject ID, COVID-19 status, age in years and sex. Where available, HLA class I and class II types were obtained from metadata supplied by the sample provider rather than from assay-based typing. Results the study describes overall, beyond this receptor: The quantity of clinical and demographic metadata differed by source and by participant and was supplied without curation.

The immunoSEQ Assay, a bias-controlled multiplex PCR, was used to amplify TCRbeta CDR3 regions from genomic DNA. The authors processed their data as follows. The number of nucleated cells in each sample was estimated from the amplification of reference gene primers within the assay. To quantify the absolute abundance of each unique TCRbeta CDR3 rearrangement, sequence reads were collapsed and filtered. For each sample, productive Simpson clonality was calculated by taking the square root of Simpson's diversity index across productive rearrangements. TCRdb took this table from immuneACCESS and kept in-frame rearrangements with V and J called. Such tables lack part of the clones; where checked against another copy, unresolved V genes explain under half of the gap, and the rest is unexplained. V, J and clone size were drawn from that table, and D and trimming were deduced from the DNA. This sample has about 180,000 clones in its table, and 89% of those were observed once. The biggest ten clones account for under 3% of the sample.

Enrolling through a virtual design, the prospective study's participants ranged in age from roughly 18 to 95 years and lived across more than 20 United States geographic areas. Cohort assignment in the prospective study relied on participant-reported clinical history from a screening survey and a study questionnaire. In the prospective study, mobile phlebotomists collected whole blood, serum and a nasopharyngeal or oropharyngeal swab from each participant. Prospective study participants could optionally give additional blood draws and questionnaires over an approximately two-month period. Blood samples from the prospective study were shipped frozen or at room temperature prior to DNA extraction. Comment on this clone: Its antigen has not been determined. No per-base quality is available; no much larger clone lies one base away. Distinct nucleotide sequences in the sample also encode this CDR3.

Trimming leaves V shorter by 6 bases and J shorter by 4 bases, with the junction holding 5 bases beyond the gene matches. Looking up the germline V gene yields CDR1 ENHRY and CDR2 SYGVKD. Taken from cysteine to phenylalanine, the CDR3 has 15 residues. Only the CDR3 region is kept as DNA, spanning 45 bases read in frame from base 1. The sequence derives from a woman between 40 and 50 years old with acute COVID-19. The chain links TRBV10-3 with TRBJ1-5, and 11 junction bases match TRBD1. Sequenced input: PBMCs or T cells enriched from blood (not recorded which). For the CDR3, the sequence is CAIRGGQGENQPQHF. In nucleotides, the sequence is TGTGCCATCAGAGGGGGACAGGGGGAAAATCAGCCCCAGCATTTT.